Listed here is a single TCR beta chain. The CDR3 length is 14 residues. Germline V CDR1 and CDR2: MDHEN, SYDVKM. V was pared by 5 bases and J by 4 bases, with 8 bases of the junction left unmatched. These data originate in a study of cytomegalovirus exposure and HLA in healthy donors. PCR was performed using 60 Vbeta and 13 Jbeta primers. TCRdb's copy holds only in-frame clones and misses some; the assay was immunoSEQ multiplex PCR. The sample holds about 95,000 clones; about 81% are singletons and the top ten take approximately 4%. V is TRBV28 and J is TRBJ2-7; 7 bases agree with TRBD1. This receptor was taken from a woman between 40 and 55 years old in good health and CMV-seropositive. Specimen: PBMCs. CDR3 in amino acids: CASSTTGTVYEQYF. The CDR3 DNA sequence: TGTGCCAGCAGTACAACCGGGACAGTTTACGAGCAGTACTTC. The whole variable domain, remainder taken from reference TRBV28 and TRBJ2-7, is DVKVTQSSRYLVKRTGEKVFLECVQDMDHENMFWYRQDPGLGLRLIYFSYDVKMKEKGDIPEGYSVSREKKERFSLILESASTNQTSMYLCASSTTGTVYEQYFGPGTRLTVT.